This T cell receptor (beta chain) was retrieved from a study of blood T cell repertoires in COVID-19. In the study overall: There were acute and convalescent COVID-19 samples, and they came from the United States, Italy and Spain.

Participants were placed into cohorts based on the clinical history they reported. Recovered status applied to Cohort 3 donors who had two consecutive negative PCRs. It also applied to those with clearance or with symptom resolution. Authors' data handling: Estimation of nucleated cell counts was performed using reference gene primer amplification. Clones were sequenced by immunoSEQ multiplex PCR, and TCRdb holds only the in-frame ones, with some missing. V and J calls plus clone size are reproduced from that table; the DNA served to infer D and trimming. The sample has 170,000 or so clones, about nine tenths seen once. This clonotype was obtained from a woman younger than 35 who had recovered from COVID-19. Sequencing input: PBMCs or T cells enriched from blood (not recorded which).

The CDR3 sequence: CASSLELRLNEQFF. CDR3 sequence (DNA): TGTGCCAGCAGTTTAGAGTTACGGTTGAATGAGCAGTTCTTC. V and J are TRBV28 and TRBJ2-1; D is unclear. CDR1 and CDR2 (germline): MDHEN, SYDVKM. This CDR3 contains 14 residues. V dropped 2 bases and J dropped 7 bases, with 12 bases sitting between them.